This TCR beta chain was sequenced during a study of T cells in Graves' hyperthyroidism and ophthalmopathy. The CDR3 has 16 amino acids. Germline CDR1 reads SGDLS; CDR2 reads YYNGEE. For this clonotype: Antigen: not known. At one of its ends the junction is not consistent with the germline gene, which may arise from a read error.

Study outcomes and limitations: Appearing also in blood were most of the thyroid clonotypes expanded above 0.001.

Amplification of TCR beta CDR3 regions used RNA as the template. With the HTBI primer set, the TCR CDR3 went through a first round of RT-PCR. TCRdb fed the multiplex PCR reads into MiXCR, producing one record per CDR3 protein. Among roughly 700,000 distinct CDR3 sequences, 17% were seen once, and the ten largest hold around 15%. This sequence originates from a man aged 50 to 60 with Graves' hyperthyroidism. This chain links TRBV9 with TRBJ2-5; 7 nucleotides align to TRBD2. What was sequenced was blood. CDR3 coding DNA: TGTGCCAGCAGCGTAGTCGTGGGAGGGCCTCTAGAGACCCACTACTTC. Translated: CASSVVVGGPLETHYF.